This is a list of T cell receptor beta chains from one sample in a study of blood T cell repertoires in COVID-19. Repertoires were generated with immunoSEQ multiplex PCR, while TCRdb's copy carries only in-frame clones and drops some. The repertoire holds roughly 200,000 clones, roughly 87% seen once, with under 13% in the top ten. Source material: PBMCs or T cells enriched from blood (not recorded which). The receptors come from a man between 18 and 35 years old with acute COVID-19. Each CDR3 is given without its conserved first and last residue. Each record gives: V gene, J gene, CDR3 protein.

v_call: TRBV28
j_call: TRBJ2-1
cdr3_aa: ASGRGGSYNEQF

v_call: TRBV18
j_call: TRBJ2-1
cdr3_aa: ASSPGLAGDSAHEQF

v_call: TRBV30
j_call: TRBJ1-1
cdr3_aa: AWTGQTNTEAF

v_call: TRBV2
j_call: TRBJ1-2
cdr3_aa: ASSHQGSYGYT

v_call: TRBV27
j_call: TRBJ1-4
cdr3_aa: ASMGHATNEKLF

v_call: TRBV28
j_call: TRBJ2-4
cdr3_aa: ASSGDLGLAGVVKNIQY

v_call: TRBV5-1
j_call: TRBJ2-1
cdr3_aa: ASSLDPGTRIYNEQF

v_call: TRBV21-1
j_call: TRBJ2-3
cdr3_aa: ASSKEVRITDTQY

v_call: TRBV3-1/TRBV3-2
j_call: TRBJ2-5
cdr3_aa: ASSRGETQY

v_call: TRBV28
j_call: TRBJ1-2
cdr3_aa: ASIETQTYGYT

v_call: TRBV7-2
j_call: TRBJ2-7
cdr3_aa: ASSLDSSSNYEQY

v_call: TRBV18
j_call: TRBJ2-7
cdr3_aa: ASSPSEGASEQY

v_call: TRBV7-6
j_call: TRBJ2-1
cdr3_aa: ASSITRERNNEQF

v_call: TRBV2
j_call: TRBJ2-7
cdr3_aa: ASSAQDYEQY

v_call: TRBV9
j_call: TRBJ1-4
cdr3_aa: ASSPGTARLEKLF

v_call: TRBV5-5
j_call: TRBJ2-1
cdr3_aa: ASSPAGTSGYNEQF

v_call: TRBV21-1
j_call: TRBJ2-1
cdr3_aa: ASSKVRNEQF

v_call: TRBV11-2
j_call: TRBJ2-3
cdr3_aa: ASSLDLWTGGSDTQY

v_call: TRBV28
j_call: TRBJ2-2
cdr3_aa: ASSLTTATGELF

v_call: TRBV4-2
j_call: TRBJ1-4
cdr3_aa: ASSPRQGGISGTNEKLF

v_call: TRBV3-1/TRBV3-2
j_call: TRBJ2-3
cdr3_aa: ASSQDLASGTNTDTQY

v_call: TRBV19
j_call: TRBJ1-2
cdr3_aa: ASTPERNYGYT

v_call: TRBV5-5
j_call: TRBJ1-2
cdr3_aa: ASSLYRGLNYGYT

v_call: TRBV2
j_call: TRBJ2-1
cdr3_aa: ASSVPASGSHGEQF

v_call: TRBV28
j_call: TRBJ2-6
cdr3_aa: ASSPWDRGRSGANVLT

v_call: TRBV27
j_call: TRBJ2-7
cdr3_aa: ASSFGAPYEQY

v_call: TRBV30
j_call: TRBJ1-5
cdr3_aa: AWSPLRTGPVQPQH

v_call: TRBV4-2
j_call: TRBJ2-1
cdr3_aa: ASSQANRADEQF

v_call: TRBV7-2
j_call: TRBJ2-7
cdr3_aa: ASSLARDNYEQY

v_call: TRBV14
j_call: TRBJ1-1
cdr3_aa: ASSQDVRQGPFSRGNTEAF